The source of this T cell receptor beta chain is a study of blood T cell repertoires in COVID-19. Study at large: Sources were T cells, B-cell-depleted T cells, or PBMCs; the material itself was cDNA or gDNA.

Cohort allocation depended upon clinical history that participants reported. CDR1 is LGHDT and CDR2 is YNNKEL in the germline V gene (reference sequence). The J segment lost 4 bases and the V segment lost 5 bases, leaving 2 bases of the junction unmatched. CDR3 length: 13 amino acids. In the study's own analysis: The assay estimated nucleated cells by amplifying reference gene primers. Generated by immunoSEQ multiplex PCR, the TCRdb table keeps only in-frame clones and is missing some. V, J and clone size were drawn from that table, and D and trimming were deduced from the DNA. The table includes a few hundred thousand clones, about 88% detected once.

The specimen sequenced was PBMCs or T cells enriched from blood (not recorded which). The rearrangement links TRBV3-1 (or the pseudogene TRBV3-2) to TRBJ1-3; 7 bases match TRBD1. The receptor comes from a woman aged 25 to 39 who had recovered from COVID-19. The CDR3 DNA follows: TGTGCCAGCAGCGCGGACAGGGGAAACACCATATATTTT. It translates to CASSADRGNTIYF.